This TCR beta chain is drawn from a study of blood T cell repertoires in COVID-19. About the research overall: Samples came from the United States, Italy and Spain, spanning acute and convalescent COVID-19. PBMCs, B-cell-depleted T cells, or T cells provided the cDNA or gDNA that made up the material.

Per the original data handling: The assay estimated nucleated cells by amplifying reference gene primers. Generated by immunoSEQ multiplex PCR, the TCRdb table keeps only in-frame clones and is missing some. V and J calls and clone size are those listed in that table; D and trimming were worked out from the DNA. The profile shows 270,000 or so clones, about four fifths of them singletons. Trimming took off 3 bases at V and 7 bases at J, with 12 bases between the two ends. The CDR3 sequence is 13 residues long. The germline V gene has CDR1 LGHNA and CDR2 YNFKEQ. This TCR was recovered from a woman aged 55-69 years with active or convalescent COVID-19. This sequence joins TRBV4-2 and TRBJ1-1, with D perhaps matching TRBD1 (6 bases). The sample consisted of peripheral blood. CDR3 bases: TGTGCCAGCAGCCAGACAGGAAACTATGAAGCTTTCTTT. It encodes CASSQTGNYEAFF.